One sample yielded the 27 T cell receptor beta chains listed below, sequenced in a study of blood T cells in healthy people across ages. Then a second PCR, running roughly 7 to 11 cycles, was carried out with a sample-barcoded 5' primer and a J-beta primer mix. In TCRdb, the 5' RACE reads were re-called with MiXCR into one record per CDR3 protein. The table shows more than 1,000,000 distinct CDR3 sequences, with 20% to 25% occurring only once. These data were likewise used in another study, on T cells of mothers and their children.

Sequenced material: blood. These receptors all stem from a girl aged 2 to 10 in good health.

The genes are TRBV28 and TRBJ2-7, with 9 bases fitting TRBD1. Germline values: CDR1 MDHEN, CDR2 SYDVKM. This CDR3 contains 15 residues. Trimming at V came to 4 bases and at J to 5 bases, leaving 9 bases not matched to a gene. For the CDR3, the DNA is TGTGCCAGCAGTTCCGCCGGGACAGGGAGGGACGAGCAGTACTTC. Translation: CASSSAGTGRDEQYF.

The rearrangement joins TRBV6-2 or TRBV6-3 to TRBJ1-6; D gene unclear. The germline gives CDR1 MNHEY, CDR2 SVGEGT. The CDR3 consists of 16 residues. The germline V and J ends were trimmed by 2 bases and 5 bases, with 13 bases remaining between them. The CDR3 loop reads CASSYESPPHNSPLHF. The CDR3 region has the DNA TGTGCCAGCAGTTACGAGTCACCGCCCCATAATTCACCCCTCCACTTT.

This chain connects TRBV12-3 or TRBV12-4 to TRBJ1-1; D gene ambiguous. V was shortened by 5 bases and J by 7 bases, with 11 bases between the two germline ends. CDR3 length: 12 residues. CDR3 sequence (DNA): TGTGCCAGCAGTCCCCAACTGAGTGAAGCTTTCTTT. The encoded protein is CASSPQLSEAFF.

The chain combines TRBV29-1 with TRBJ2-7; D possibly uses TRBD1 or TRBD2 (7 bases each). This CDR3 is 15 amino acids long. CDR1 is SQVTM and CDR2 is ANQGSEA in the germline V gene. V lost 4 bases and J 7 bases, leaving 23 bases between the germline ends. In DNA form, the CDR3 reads TGCAGCGTTGCCCTTCGCGCAGGGGGGGTCGGAGAGCAGTACTTC. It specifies CSVALRAGGVGEQYF.

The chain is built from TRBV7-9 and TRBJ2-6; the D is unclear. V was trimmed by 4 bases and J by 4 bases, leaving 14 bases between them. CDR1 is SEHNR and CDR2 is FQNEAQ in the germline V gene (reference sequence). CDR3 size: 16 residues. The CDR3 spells CASSSALSSGANVLTF. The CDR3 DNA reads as TGTGCCAGCAGCTCCGCCCTGAGTTCAGGGGCCAACGTCCTGACTTTC.

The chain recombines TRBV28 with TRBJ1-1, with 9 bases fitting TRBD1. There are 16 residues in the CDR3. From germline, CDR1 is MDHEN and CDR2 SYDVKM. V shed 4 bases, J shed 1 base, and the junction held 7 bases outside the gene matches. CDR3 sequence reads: CASSYDRGRGNTEAFF. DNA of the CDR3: TGTGCCAGCAGTTATGACAGGGGGAGAGGGAACACTGAAGCTTTCTTT.

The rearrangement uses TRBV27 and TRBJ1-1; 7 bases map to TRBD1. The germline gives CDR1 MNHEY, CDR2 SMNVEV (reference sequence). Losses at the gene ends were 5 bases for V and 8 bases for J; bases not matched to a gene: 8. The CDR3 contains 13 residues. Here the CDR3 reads CASSGQDSKEAFF. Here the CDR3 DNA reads TGTGCCAGCAGTGGACAGGACTCCAAAGAAGCTTTCTTT.

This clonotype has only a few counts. CDR3 amino acids: CASKNRGPTAEAFF. The CDR3 DNA follows: TGTGCCAGCAAAAACAGGGGGCCAACGGCTGAAGCTTTCTTT. This rearrangement joins TRBV6-5 to TRBJ1-1; 9 bases match TRBD1. Germline CDR1 reads MNHEY; CDR2 reads SVGAGI. The CDR3 has 14 amino acids. The ends lost 7 bases at V and 6 bases at J; junction bases unmatched: 9.

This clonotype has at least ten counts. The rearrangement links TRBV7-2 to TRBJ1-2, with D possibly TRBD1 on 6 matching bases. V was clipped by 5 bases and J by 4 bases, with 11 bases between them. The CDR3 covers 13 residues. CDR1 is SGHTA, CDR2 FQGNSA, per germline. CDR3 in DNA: TGTGCCAGCAGCCAGTCGGGGGCCTATGGCTACACCTTC. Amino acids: CASSQSGAYGYTF. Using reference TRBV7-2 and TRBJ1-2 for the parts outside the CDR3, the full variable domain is GAGVSQSPSNKVTEKGKDVELRCDPISGHTALYWYRQSLGQGLEFLIYFQGNSAPDKSGLPSDRFSAERTGGSVSTLTIQRTQQEDSAVYLCASSQSGAYGYTFGSGTRLTVV.

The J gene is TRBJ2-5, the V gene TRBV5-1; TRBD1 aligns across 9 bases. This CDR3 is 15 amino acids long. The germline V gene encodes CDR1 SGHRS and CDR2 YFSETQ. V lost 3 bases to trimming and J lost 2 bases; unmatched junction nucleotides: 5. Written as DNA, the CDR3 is TGCGCCAGCAGCTGGGACAGGGTTTTGCAAGAGACCCAGTACTTC. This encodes CASSWDRVLQETQYF. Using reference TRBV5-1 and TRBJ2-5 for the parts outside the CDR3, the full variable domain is KAGVTQTPRYLIKTRGQQVTLSCSPISGHRSVSWYQQTPGQGLQFLFEYFSETQRNKGNFPGRFSGRQFSNSRSEMNVSTLELGDSALYLCASSWDRVLQETQYFGPGTRLLVL.

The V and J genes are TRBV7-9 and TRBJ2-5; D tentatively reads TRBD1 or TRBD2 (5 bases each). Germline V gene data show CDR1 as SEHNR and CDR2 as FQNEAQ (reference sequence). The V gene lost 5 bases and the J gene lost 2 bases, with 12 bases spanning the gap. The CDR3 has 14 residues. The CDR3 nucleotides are TGTGCCAGCAGCGCTCCGGGACGGCAAGAGACCCAGTACTTC. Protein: CASSAPGRQETQYF. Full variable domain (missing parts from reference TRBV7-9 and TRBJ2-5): DTGVSQNPRHKITKRGQNVTFRCDPISEHNRLYWYRQTLGQGPEFLTYFQNEAQLEKSRLLSDRFSAERPKGSFSTLEIQRTEQGDSAMYLCASSAPGRQETQYFGPGTRLLVL.

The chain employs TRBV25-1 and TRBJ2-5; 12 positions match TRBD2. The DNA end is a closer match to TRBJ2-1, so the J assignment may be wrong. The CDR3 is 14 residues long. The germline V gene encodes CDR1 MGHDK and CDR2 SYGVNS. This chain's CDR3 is CASRLAGGSKEQFF. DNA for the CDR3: TGTGCCAGCAGACTAGCGGGAGGTAGTAAAGAGCAGTTCTTC.

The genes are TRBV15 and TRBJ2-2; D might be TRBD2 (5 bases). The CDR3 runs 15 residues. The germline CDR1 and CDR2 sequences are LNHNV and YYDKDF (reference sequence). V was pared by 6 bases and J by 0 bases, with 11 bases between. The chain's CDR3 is CATRKSGPNTGELFF. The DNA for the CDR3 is TGTGCCACCAGGAAGAGCGGACCGAACACCGGGGAGCTGTTTTTT.

CDR3 nucleotides: TGCAGTGCTAGAGATCGGGTTAGCGGGGGGGGCAGCGAGACCCAGTACTTC. Translation: CSARDRVSGGGSETQYF. The chain joins TRBV20-1 to TRBJ2-5; 11 nucleotides agree with TRBD2. V gave up 0 bases and J gave up 5 bases; unmatched junction bases: 11. The CDR3 covers 17 residues. Germline V CDR1 and CDR2: DFQATT, SNEGSKA (reference sequence).

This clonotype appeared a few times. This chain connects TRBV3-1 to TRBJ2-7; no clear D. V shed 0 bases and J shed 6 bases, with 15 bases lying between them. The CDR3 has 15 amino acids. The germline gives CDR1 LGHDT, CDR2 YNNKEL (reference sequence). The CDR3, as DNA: TGTGCCAGCAGCCAAGATATGAGTTTCAAGTTCGAGCAGTACTTC. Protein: CASSQDMSFKFEQYF.

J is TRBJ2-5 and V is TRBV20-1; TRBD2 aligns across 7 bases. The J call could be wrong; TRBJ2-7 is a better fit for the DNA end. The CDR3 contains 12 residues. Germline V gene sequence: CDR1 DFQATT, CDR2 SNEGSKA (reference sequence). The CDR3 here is CSASGGSGEQYF. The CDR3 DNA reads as TGCAGTGCTAGCGGGGGGTCTGGCGAGCAGTACTTC.

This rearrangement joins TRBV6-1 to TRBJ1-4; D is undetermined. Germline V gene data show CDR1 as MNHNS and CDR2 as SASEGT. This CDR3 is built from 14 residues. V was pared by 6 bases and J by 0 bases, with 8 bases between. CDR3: CASRPIATNEKLFF. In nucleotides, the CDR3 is TGTGCCAGCAGACCGATAGCAACTAATGAAAAACTGTTTTTT.

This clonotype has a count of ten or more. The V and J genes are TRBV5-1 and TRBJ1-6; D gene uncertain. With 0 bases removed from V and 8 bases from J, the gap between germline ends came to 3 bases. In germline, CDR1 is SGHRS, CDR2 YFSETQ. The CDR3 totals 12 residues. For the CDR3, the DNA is TGCGCCAGCAGCTTGGTAGATTCACCCCTCCACTTT. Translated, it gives CASSLVDSPLHF.

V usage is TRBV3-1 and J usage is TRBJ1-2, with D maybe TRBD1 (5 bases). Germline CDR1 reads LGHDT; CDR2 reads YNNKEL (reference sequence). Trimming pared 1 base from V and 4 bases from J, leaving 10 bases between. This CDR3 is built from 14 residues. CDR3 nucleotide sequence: TGTGCCAGCAGCCAAGTTGAGGGGACCTATGGCTACACCTTC. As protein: CASSQVEGTYGYTF.

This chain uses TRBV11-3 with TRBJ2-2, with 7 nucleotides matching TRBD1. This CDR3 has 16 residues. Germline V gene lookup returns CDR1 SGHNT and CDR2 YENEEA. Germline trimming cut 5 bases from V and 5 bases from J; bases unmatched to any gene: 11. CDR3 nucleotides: TGTGCCAGCAGCCCCCGACAGGGAGTTGGGACCGGGGAGCTGTTTTTT. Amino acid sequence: CASSPRQGVGTGELFF. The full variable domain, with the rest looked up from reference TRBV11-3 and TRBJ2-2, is EAGVVQSPRYKIIEKKQPVAFWCNPISGHNTLYWYLQNLGQGPELLIRYENEEAVDDSQLPKDRFSAERLKGVDSTLKIQPAELGDSAVYLCASSPRQGVGTGELFFGEGSRLTVL.

This chain's CDR3 is CATSDWRDTQYF. Here the CDR3 DNA reads TGTGCCACCAGTGATTGGCGGGATACGCAGTATTTT. The chain is built from TRBV24-1 and TRBJ2-3; D ambiguous. The CDR3 loop spans 12 amino acids. The V and J ends lost 2 bases and 6 bases respectively, with 5 bases between them. Looked up from germline, CDR1 is KGHDR and CDR2 is SFDVKD.

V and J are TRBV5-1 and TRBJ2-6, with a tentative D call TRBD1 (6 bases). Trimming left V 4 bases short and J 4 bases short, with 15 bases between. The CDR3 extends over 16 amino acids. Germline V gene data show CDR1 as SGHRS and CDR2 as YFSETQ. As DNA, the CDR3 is TGCGCCAGCAGCGACAGCTGGGGGCGAGGGGCCAACGTCCTGACTTTC. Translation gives CASSDSWGRGANVLTF.

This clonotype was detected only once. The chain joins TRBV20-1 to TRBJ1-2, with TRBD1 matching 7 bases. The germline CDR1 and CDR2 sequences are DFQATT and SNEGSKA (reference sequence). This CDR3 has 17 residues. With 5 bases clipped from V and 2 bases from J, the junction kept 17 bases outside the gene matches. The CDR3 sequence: CSALLSGTVTSNYGYTF. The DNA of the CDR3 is TGCAGTGCTCTTCTATCCGGGACAGTTACATCCAACTATGGCTACACCTTC.

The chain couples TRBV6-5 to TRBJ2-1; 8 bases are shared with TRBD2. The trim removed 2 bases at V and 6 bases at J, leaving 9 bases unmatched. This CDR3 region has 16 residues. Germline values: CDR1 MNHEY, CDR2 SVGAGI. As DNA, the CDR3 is TGTGCCAGCAGTTACACCGCGGGACTAGATGGCAATGAGCAGTTCTTC. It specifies CASSYTAGLDGNEQFF.

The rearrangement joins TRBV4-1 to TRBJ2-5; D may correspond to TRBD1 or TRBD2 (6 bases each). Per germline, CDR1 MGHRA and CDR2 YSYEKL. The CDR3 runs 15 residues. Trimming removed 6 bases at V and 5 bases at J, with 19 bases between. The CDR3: CASREGRGPWETQYF. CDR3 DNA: TGCGCCAGCAGGGAGGGCCGGGGGCCTTGGGAGACCCAGTACTTC.

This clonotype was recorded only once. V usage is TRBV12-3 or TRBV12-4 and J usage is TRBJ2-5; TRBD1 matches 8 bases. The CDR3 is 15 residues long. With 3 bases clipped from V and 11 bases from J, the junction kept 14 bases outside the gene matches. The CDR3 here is CASSFRPRGQEEQYF. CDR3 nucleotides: TGTGCCAGCAGTTTTCGTCCCAGGGGGCAAGAAGAGCAGTACTTC.

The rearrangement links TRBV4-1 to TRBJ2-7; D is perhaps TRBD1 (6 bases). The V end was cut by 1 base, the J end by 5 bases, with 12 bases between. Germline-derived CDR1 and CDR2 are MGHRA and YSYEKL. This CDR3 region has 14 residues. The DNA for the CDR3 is TGCGCCAGCAGCCAAGGCGGACAGCGGCACGAGCAGTACTTC. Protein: CASSQGGQRHEQYF.